This is a list of T cell receptor beta chains from one sample in a study of blood T cell repertoires in COVID-19. Method: immunoSEQ multiplex PCR; TCRdb's copy keeps in-frame clones and lacks some. This repertoire shows fewer than 70,000 clones, approximately 79% found once; its top ten account for approximately 3%. Sequenced input: peripheral blood. The origin of the receptors is a man aged 60 to 69 with acute or convalescent COVID-19. CDR3s include the opening cysteine and the closing phenylalanine or tryptophan. The D gene is left open where the match is weak. The listing skips clone size in some rows; elsewhere it reads once, few, many or a size class.

clone_size j_call d_call v_call cdr3_nt cdr3_aa
. TRBJ2-1 TRBD1 TRBV12-5 TGTGCTAGTGGCCCCGGGACAGGCTCCTACAATGAGCAGTTCTTC CASGPGTGSYNEQFF
. TRBJ2-7 TRBD1 TRBV5-4 TGTGCCAGCAGCGACAGGGGTTTCCACGAGCAGTACTTC CASSDRGFHEQYF
. TRBJ1-2 TRBD1 TRBV5-1 TGCGCCAGCAGCTCTCCGGGACAGGGGAATGGCTACACCTTC CASSSPGQGNGYTF
. TRBJ2-2 . TRBV6-5 TGTGCCAGCAGTCGGACTCAGAACACCGGGGAGCTGTTTTTT CASSRTQNTGELFF
. TRBJ2-3 . TRBV11-2 TGTGCCAGCAGTTTCATCCCCGATACGCAGTATTTT CASSFIPDTQYF
few TRBJ1-5 . TRBV21-1 TGTGCCAGCTTTCCCGTTGCGGGGGGGAAGGGCAATCAGCCCCAGCATTTT CASFPVAGGKGNQPQHF
. TRBJ1-3 TRBD1 TRBV2 TGTGCCAGCAGTGCCGGGACAGGGCCTGGAAACACCATATATTTT CASSAGTGPGNTIYF
. TRBJ1-4 . TRBV14 TGTGCCAGCAGCCAGTTCCAGGATGCAACTAATGAAAAACTGTTTTTT CASSQFQDATNEKLFF
. TRBJ1-6 TRBD1 TRBV5-1 TGCGCCAGCAGCTTGTTTCCGAGACAGGGGGCTTCCTCCAATTCACCCCTCCACTTT CASSLFPRQGASSNSPLHF
. TRBJ1-4 . TRBV19 TGTGCCAGTAGTACTTATTCAACTAATGAAAAACTGTTTTTT CASSTYSTNEKLFF
few TRBJ1-1 . TRBV5-6 TGTGCCAGCAGCTTTATTTGGAACACTGAAGCTTTCTTT CASSFIWNTEAFF
. TRBJ1-6 . TRBV10-3 TGTGCCATCAGTGAGTCTAAGCCGTTACCCCTCCACTTT CAISESKPLPLHF
. TRBJ2-1 TRBD2 TRBV4-2 TGTGCCAGCAGCCAATTCGAAAAGACTAGCGGGGGCTATGAGCAGTTCTTC CASSQFEKTSGGYEQFF
few TRBJ2-2 TRBD1 TRBV6-1 TGTGCCAGCGATCCAGGACAGGGAATCACCGGGGAGCTGTTTTTT CASDPGQGITGELFF
. TRBJ2-4 . TRBV7-8 TGTGCCAGCAGCCTTAGCGGCTTAATAGCCAAAAACATTCAGTACTTC CASSLSGLIAKNIQYF
. TRBJ1-4 . TRBV9 TGTGCCAGCAGCCGGGGGGATAATGAAAAACTGTTTTTT CASSRGDNEKLFF
. TRBJ1-6 . TRBV5-1 TGCGCCAGCAGAGAGGGGGTAAGTTCACCCCTCCACTTT CASREGVSSPLHF
once TRBJ1-4 TRBD1 TRBV4-1 TGCGCCAGCAGACAGACAGGGGTACGGGTTGAAAAACTGTTTTTT CASRQTGVRVEKLFF
. TRBJ2-2 . TRBV7-9 TGTGCCAGCAGCCCAGACCAGGAAGCCGGGGAGCTGTTTTTT CASSPDQEAGELFF
. TRBJ2-1 TRBD2 TRBV28 TGTGCCAGCACCCGGGGGGGCTTAGCGGTGGATGAGCAGTTCTTC CASTRGGLAVDEQFF
. TRBJ1-1 TRBD1 TRBV11-1 TGTGCCAGCAGCCCCCGGGACAGACAGATTACTGAAGCTTTCTTT CASSPRDRQITEAFF
. TRBJ2-2 . TRBV9 TGTGCCAGCAGCGTATCGGAGGTCACCGGGGAGCTGTTTTTT CASSVSEVTGELFF
. TRBJ1-3 . TRBV7-6 TGTGCCAGCAGCTTGGACAGTGTTGGAAACACCATATATTTT CASSLDSVGNTIYF
. TRBJ1-2 . TRBV2 TGTGCCAGCAGAGCGGGCTCGAGGGACTATGGCTACACCTTC CASRAGSRDYGYTF
few TRBJ1-6 TRBD1 TRBV30 TGTGCCTGGAGTTCATTCCAACAGGGGAAAAATTCACCCCTCCACTTT CAWSSFQQGKNSPLHF
. TRBJ1-5 TRBD1 TRBV4-2 TGTGCCAGCAGTCAAGATGTGGACAGGGGCTTCAATCAGCCCCAGCATTTT CASSQDVDRGFNQPQHF